Listed below are T cell receptor beta chains from one sample, sequenced in a study of blood T cells in healthy people across ages. TCRdb itself ran the 5' RACE reads through MiXCR, one entry per CDR3 protein. The sample contains under 2,000,000 distinct CDR3 sequences, just under 50% of which appear only once. Sequencing was carried out using blood. These receptor sequences come from a woman in her 40s in good health. Each CDR3 is given with its conserved first and last residue. The order of the fields is J gene, V gene, clone size, D gene, CDR3 DNA, CDR3 protein. A D gene is named only where the DNA matches it firmly. Clone size is not always given. Where it is, it says once, few, many or a class for expanded clones.

j_gene: TRBJ2-5; v_gene: TRBV7-2; abundance: few; d_gene: TRBD2; CDR3nt: TGTGCCAGCAGCCGGGGACTAGGTCTGGAGACCCAGTACTTC; CDR3aa: CASSRGLGLETQYF
j_gene: TRBJ2-3; v_gene: TRBV5-1; abundance: NA; d_gene: NA; CDR3nt: TGCGCCAGCAGCTTTGGCCATTCCACAGATACGCAGTATTTT; CDR3aa: CASSFGHSTDTQYF
j_gene: TRBJ1-2; v_gene: TRBV7-9; abundance: NA; d_gene: NA; CDR3nt: TGTGCCAGCACCACTGCAGGGCTCTATGGCTACACCTTC; CDR3aa: CASTTAGLYGYTF
j_gene: TRBJ1-4; v_gene: TRBV10-3; abundance: few; d_gene: TRBD1; CDR3nt: TGTGCCGTTCAGGGGGCACCTAATGAAAAACTGTTTTTT; CDR3aa: CAVQGAPNEKLFF
j_gene: TRBJ1-5; v_gene: TRBV19; abundance: NA; d_gene: NA; CDR3nt: TGTGCCAGTAGTATAGACAAGGGAAGGGACCAGCCCCAGCATTTT; CDR3aa: CASSIDKGRDQPQHF
j_gene: TRBJ2-7; v_gene: TRBV12-3/TRBV12-4; abundance: NA; d_gene: NA; CDR3nt: TGTGCCAGCAGTTTGGTGGTAACGGGCGAGCAGTACTTC; CDR3aa: CASSLVVTGEQYF
j_gene: TRBJ2-3; v_gene: TRBV11-2; abundance: NA; d_gene: TRBD2; CDR3nt: TGTGCCAGCGATCAGCGGGGCAGCACAGATACGCAGTATTTT; CDR3aa: CASDQRGSTDTQYF
j_gene: TRBJ1-2; v_gene: TRBV5-1; abundance: NA; d_gene: TRBD1; CDR3nt: TGCGCCAGCGGACAGGGGGCGGATGGCTACACCTTC; CDR3aa: CASGQGADGYTF
j_gene: TRBJ2-5; v_gene: TRBV2; abundance: few; d_gene: TRBD2; CDR3nt: TGTGCCAGCAGTGACCTCAGGACTAGCGTTGAGACCCAGTACTTC; CDR3aa: CASSDLRTSVETQYF
j_gene: TRBJ1-5; v_gene: TRBV19; abundance: few; d_gene: NA; CDR3nt: TGTGCCAGTTGCCCTCGAGGCAATCAGCCCCAGCATTTT; CDR3aa: CASCPRGNQPQHF
j_gene: TRBJ1-2; v_gene: TRBV7-2; abundance: NA; d_gene: TRBD1; CDR3nt: TGTGCCAGCAGCCCGACCGGGACAGGGGGCTATGGCTACACCTTC; CDR3aa: CASSPTGTGGYGYTF
j_gene: TRBJ1-4; v_gene: TRBV18; abundance: few; d_gene: NA; CDR3nt: TGTGCCAGCTCAGGGACGGACAATGAAAAACTGTTTTTT; CDR3aa: CASSGTDNEKLFF
j_gene: TRBJ2-1; v_gene: TRBV4-3; abundance: NA; d_gene: TRBD2; CDR3nt: TGCGCCAGCAGCCGTGAAGCGGGGGAAACCCTTATTTACAATGAGCAGTTCTTC; CDR3aa: CASSREAGETLIYNEQFF
j_gene: TRBJ2-4; v_gene: TRBV7-2; abundance: NA; d_gene: TRBD1; CDR3nt: TGTGCCAGCAGCTTATTCCGACAGGGTAACATTCAGTACTTC; CDR3aa: CASSLFRQGNIQYF
j_gene: TRBJ2-2; v_gene: TRBV5-1; abundance: NA; d_gene: TRBD1; CDR3nt: TGCGCCAGCACCTCGCACAGGGGAGACACCGGGGAGCTGTTTTTT; CDR3aa: CASTSHRGDTGELFF
j_gene: TRBJ2-1; v_gene: TRBV12-3/TRBV12-4; abundance: NA; d_gene: TRBD2; CDR3nt: TGTGCCAGCAGTTTAAGTGGGACTAGGTCCCGCCATGAGCAGTTCTTC; CDR3aa: CASSLSGTRSRHEQFF
j_gene: TRBJ1-6; v_gene: TRBV6-1; abundance: NA; d_gene: NA; CDR3nt: TGTGCCAGCAGTGACTTACAGCTCTTGAGTTCACCCCTCCACTTT; CDR3aa: CASSDLQLLSSPLHF
j_gene: TRBJ2-3; v_gene: TRBV20-1; abundance: NA; d_gene: TRBD2; CDR3nt: TGCAGTGCTAGGCCAGGGAGGGGCACAGATACGCAGTATTTT; CDR3aa: CSARPGRGTDTQYF
j_gene: TRBJ2-5; v_gene: TRBV20-1; abundance: NA; d_gene: NA; CDR3nt: TGCAGTGCTGGGGGGTGGGGGATCCAAGAGACCCAGTACTTC; CDR3aa: CSAGGWGIQETQYF
j_gene: TRBJ2-1; v_gene: TRBV4-2; abundance: NA; d_gene: TRBD2; CDR3nt: TGTGCCAGCAGCCAAGATCCGTTAGCGGGGGCCCAGAGACAAAATGAGCAGTTCTTC; CDR3aa: CASSQDPLAGAQRQNEQFF
j_gene: TRBJ1-2; v_gene: TRBV12-3/TRBV12-4; abundance: NA; d_gene: NA; CDR3nt: TGTGCCAGCAGCACCCCCAGGGGCAATGGCTACACCTTC; CDR3aa: CASSTPRGNGYTF
j_gene: TRBJ2-3; v_gene: TRBV6-2/TRBV6-3; abundance: NA; d_gene: NA; CDR3nt: TGTGCCAGCAGAGCCGGGGGCCTAAGCACAGATACGCAGTATTTT; CDR3aa: CASRAGGLSTDTQYF
j_gene: TRBJ2-5; v_gene: TRBV4-1; abundance: NA; d_gene: TRBD2; CDR3nt: TGCGCCAGCAGCCAAGCGGGGGGGCTGGGGGAGACCCAGTACTTC; CDR3aa: CASSQAGGLGETQYF
j_gene: TRBJ2-1; v_gene: TRBV14; abundance: NA; d_gene: NA; CDR3nt: TGTGCCAGCAGCCCCCCGGGGGCCTACTACAATGAGCAGTTCTTC; CDR3aa: CASSPPGAYYNEQFF
j_gene: TRBJ2-4; v_gene: TRBV10-1; abundance: NA; d_gene: NA; CDR3nt: TGCGCCAGCAGTCAACGGGGTACCAAAAACATTCAGTACTTC; CDR3aa: CASSQRGTKNIQYF
j_gene: TRBJ2-1; v_gene: TRBV27; abundance: NA; d_gene: NA; CDR3nt: TGTGCCAGCAGTTTATGGGACACTAACAATGAGCAGTTCTTC; CDR3aa: CASSLWDTNNEQFF
j_gene: TRBJ2-1; v_gene: TRBV20-1; abundance: NA; d_gene: TRBD2; CDR3nt: TGCAGTGCTAGAGATAGGGCTAGCGGGGGTGCTTTCTCCTACAATGAGCAGTTCTTC; CDR3aa: CSARDRASGGAFSYNEQFF
j_gene: TRBJ1-5; v_gene: TRBV20-1; abundance: few; d_gene: NA; CDR3nt: TGCAGTGCTAGAGATAACAGGGAGTTTGTTCAGCCCCAGCATTTT; CDR3aa: CSARDNREFVQPQHF
j_gene: TRBJ2-4; v_gene: TRBV12-3/TRBV12-4; abundance: few; d_gene: NA; CDR3nt: TGTGCCAGCAGTTTTGCGGGTTCCAAAAACATTCAGTACTTC; CDR3aa: CASSFAGSKNIQYF
j_gene: TRBJ1-2; v_gene: TRBV12-3/TRBV12-4; abundance: few; d_gene: TRBD1; CDR3nt: TGTGCCAGCAGTTTATTGGGACAGGGGCAAGGTGGCTACACCTTC; CDR3aa: CASSLLGQGQGGYTF
j_gene: TRBJ2-6; v_gene: TRBV11-3; abundance: NA; d_gene: NA; CDR3nt: TGTGCCAGCGGACAAACTGGCGTCCTGACTTTC; CDR3aa: CASGQTGVLTF
j_gene: TRBJ2-1; v_gene: TRBV15; abundance: NA; d_gene: NA; CDR3nt: TGTGCCACCAGCAGACGACTGGCTTTGGATGAGCAGTTCTTC; CDR3aa: CATSRRLALDEQFF